The 22 T cell receptor beta chains below come from one sample, sequenced in a study of T-cell memory formation after mild COVID-19. MiXCR was run by TCRdb on the 5' RACE reads, yielding one entry per CDR3 protein. The data contain about 390,000 distinct CDR3 sequences, around a sixth of them singletons. The sequenced material came from PBMCs or a T cell subset sorted from them (not recorded which). The source is a man between 18 and 29 years old who had mild COVID-19 (a few samples of this study predate the infection). Cell type and time point are not known.

The rearrangement uses TRBV5-1 and TRBJ2-1, with 12 bases matching TRBD2. Germline CDR1 and CDR2: SGHRS and YFSETQ. The length of the CDR3 is 15 residues. With V trimmed by 5 bases and J by 8 bases, 8 bases remained unmatched. Here the CDR3 DNA reads TGCGCCAGCAGACCGACTAGCGGGGGTGTCGATGAGCAGTTCTTC. This gives the protein CASRPTSGGVDEQFF.

Many counts were recorded for this clonotype. The junction and the germline gene differ at one end; a read error may be behind it. V gene TRBV4-2 combines with J gene TRBJ1-4, with D perhaps matching TRBD1 (5 bases). CDR3 length: 12 residues. CDR1 and CDR2 (germline): LGHNA, YNFKEQ. The CDR3 here is CASCQGGEKLFF. CDR3 DNA sequence: TGTGCCAGCTGCCAGGGAGGTGAAAAACTGTTTTTT.

This sequence joins TRBV4-2 and TRBJ2-7; TRBD2 might be the D (5 bases). From germline, CDR1 is LGHNA and CDR2 YNFKEQ. This CDR3 spans 15 amino acids. The V end lost 0 bases, the J end lost 5 bases, and 14 bases lay between the germline ends. In nucleotides, the CDR3 is TGTGCCAGCAGCCAAGAGTTGAGGGCCCGCCACGAGCAGTACTTC. Amino acid sequence: CASSQELRARHEQYF.

This clonotype has only a few counts. The V and J genes are TRBV5-1 and TRBJ2-3; D might be TRBD2 (5 bases). Germline values: CDR1 SGHRS, CDR2 YFSETQ. V was shortened by 6 bases and J by 7 bases, with 21 bases between the two germline ends. This CDR3 is 15 amino acids long. CDR3: CASTPGEGVRNTQYF. The CDR3, as DNA: TGCGCCAGCACCCCCGGTGAGGGAGTCCGGAATACGCAGTATTTT.

CDR3 amino acids: CASSFFGVGYNEQFF. The CDR3 coding sequence is TGTGCCAGCAGTTTTTTCGGGGTGGGGTACAATGAGCAGTTCTTC. This rearrangement joins TRBV28 to TRBJ2-1; D possibly corresponds to TRBD2 (5 bases). Trimming stripped 3 bases from V and 4 bases from J, with 13 bases between. The CDR3 totals 15 residues. The germline gives CDR1 MDHEN, CDR2 SYDVKM.

This clonotype appeared a few times. The chain carries TRBV29-1 and TRBJ1-2; no definite D call. The germline gives CDR1 SQVTM, CDR2 ANQGSEA. This CDR3 is built from 12 residues. Trimming removed 6 bases from V and 4 bases from J, with 12 bases in between. The CDR3 region has the DNA TGCAGCGTGCCTGGGAGGATCTATGGCTACACCTTC. Translating it yields CSVPGRIYGYTF.

This clonotype was detected ten times or more. The genes are TRBV5-6 and TRBJ2-7, with 9 bases aligning to TRBD1. With 4 bases clipped from V and 3 bases from J, the junction kept 11 bases outside the gene matches. The CDR3 consists of 16 residues. Germline values: CDR1 SGHDT, CDR2 YYEEEE. The CDR3 DNA reads TGTGCCAGCAGCCCACTACCGGGACAGGGAAACTACGAGCAGTACGTC. Translating it yields CASSPLPGQGNYEQYV.

This clonotype came up a few times. The chain couples TRBV30 to TRBJ1-1; D may be TRBD1 (6 bases). Germline values: CDR1 GTSNPN, CDR2 SVGIG (reference sequence). This CDR3 has 12 amino acids. V lost 5 bases and J lost 11, with 18 bases in between. The CDR3 loop is CAWGTTGNGAFF. CDR3 DNA sequence: TGTGCCTGGGGAACAACAGGGAACGGGGCTTTCTTT.

The chain joins TRBV10-3 to TRBJ2-7; D is unclear. CDR3 length: 12 amino acids. The germline V gene encodes CDR1 ENHRY and CDR2 SYGVKD. V was shortened by 3 bases and J by 4 bases, with 7 bases between the two germline ends. CDR3 sequence (DNA): TGTGCCATCAGTGACTCCGGGTACGAGCAGTACGTC. Its protein product is CAISDSGYEQYV.

This clonotype has just a few counts. The chain has TRBV12-3 or TRBV12-4 and TRBJ2-2; D possibly matches TRBD1 or TRBD2 (5 bases each). Trimming removed 5 bases from V and 3 bases from J, with 19 bases in between. The CDR3 loop spans 17 amino acids. This chain's CDR3 is CASSGDPQGVDTGELFF. CDR3 nucleotides: TGTGCCAGCAGTGGGGACCCTCAAGGGGTTGACACCGGGGAGCTGTTTTTT.

CDR3 DNA sequence: TGTGCCAGCAGCTTCGGGCGGGGATATACTGAAGCTTTCTTT. Residues: CASSFGRGYTEAFF. The chain recombines TRBV5-6 with TRBJ1-1, with D unclear. Deletions cut 2 bases from V and 5 bases from J, with 13 bases between. Per the germline V gene, CDR1 is SGHDT and CDR2 is YYEEEE. The CDR3 runs to 14 residues.

The sample holds a few counts of this clonotype. This sequence joins TRBV4-1 and TRBJ2-3; TRBD2 matches 15 bases. CDR3 length: 18 residues. Germline CDR1 MGHRA, CDR2 YSYEKL. V shed 2 bases, J shed 0 bases, and the junction held 3 bases outside the gene matches. This CDR3 reads CASSQRTSGGASTDTQYF. CDR3 DNA: TGCGCCAGCAGCCAAAGGACTAGCGGGGGGGCAAGCACAGATACGCAGTATTTT.

The chain couples TRBV5-1 to TRBJ2-7; 10 bases are a match to TRBD2. The CDR3 is 15 residues long. CDR1 and CDR2 from the germline V gene are SGHRS and YFSETQ. The V segment lost 7 bases and the J segment 5 bases; nucleotides outside the gene matches: 12. Here the CDR3 reads CASQRSGGAPNEQYF. DNA of the CDR3: TGCGCCAGCCAACGCAGCGGGGGGGCCCCAAACGAGCAGTACTTC.

This clonotype was seen a few times. The chain has TRBV5-1 and TRBJ1-1; no definite D call. The CDR3 covers 13 residues. Germline V lookup: CDR1 SGHRS, CDR2 YFSETQ. V was trimmed by 4 bases and J by 4 bases, leaving 11 bases between them. CDR3 bases: TGCGCCAGCAGCGCCTATTTACGCACTGAAGCTTTCTTT. Amino acid sequence: CASSAYLRTEAFF. The full variable domain, in which reference TRBV5-1 and TRBJ1-1 provide the parts outside the CDR3, is KAGVTQTPRYLIKTRGQQVTLSCSPISGHRSVSWYQQTPGQGLQFLFEYFSETQRNKGNFPGRFSGRQFSNSRSEMNVSTLELGDSALYLCASSAYLRTEAFFGQGTRLTVV.

This clonotype was counted many times. The V gene is TRBV7-6, the J gene TRBJ2-3, with TRBD1 as a possible D gene (5 bases). CDR1 and CDR2 from the germline V gene are SGHVS and FNYEAQ. CDR3 length equals 13 residues. The V and J ends lost 1 base and 4 bases respectively, with 6 bases between them. CDR3 amino acids: CASSLEGPDTQYF. DNA of the CDR3: TGTGCCAGCAGCTTAGAGGGGCCAGATACGCAGTATTTT.

This clonotype was seen only a few times. The chain couples TRBV4-1 to TRBJ1-2, with 8 bases lining up with TRBD1. The CDR3 covers 13 residues. The V segment lost 1 base and the J segment 7 bases; nucleotides outside the gene matches: 2. Germline CDR1 MGHRA, CDR2 YSYEKL. CDR3 DNA: TGCGCCAGCAGCCAAGCAGGGGGCAGTGGCTACACCTTC. This translates into CASSQAGGSGYTF.

This clonotype was observed a few times. The J gene is TRBJ2-7, the V gene TRBV6-2 or TRBV6-3, with D maybe TRBD1 (6 bases). Trimming took 0 bases from V and 3 from J, leaving 15 bases between them. The germline V gene encodes CDR1 MNHEY and CDR2 SVGEGT. This CDR3 has 16 amino acids. CDR3 sequence reads: CASSYSWTANFYEQYF. CDR3 coding DNA: TGTGCCAGCAGTTACTCGTGGACAGCGAATTTCTACGAGCAGTACTTC.

This clonotype was counted between two and nine times. The chain links TRBV7-9 to TRBJ2-4; possibly TRBD2 for D (7 bases). The CDR3 totals 16 residues. CDR1 is SEHNR, CDR2 FQNEAQ, per germline (reference sequence). V shed 0 bases and J shed 4 bases, with 13 bases lying between them. The DNA of the CDR3 is TGTGCCAGCAGCTTAGCGGGGGGGCCAACTAAAAACATTCAGTACTTC. Its protein product is CASSLAGGPTKNIQYF.

The chain has TRBV11-2 and TRBJ2-2; a weak D match, TRBD2 (5 bases). The germline CDR1 and CDR2 sequences are SGHAT and FQNNGV. This CDR3 has 14 residues. Deletions cut 4 bases from V and 6 bases from J, with 12 bases between. CDR3 DNA: TGTGCCAGCAGCTCCCGGACGGAGGCCGGGGAGCTGTTTTTT. Protein sequence: CASSSRTEAGELFF.

This chain links TRBV28 with TRBJ1-5; 10 bases agree with TRBD1. CDR3 length: 14 amino acids. The trim removed 6 bases at V and 5 bases at J, leaving 4 bases unmatched. CDR1 MDHEN and CDR2 SYDVKM come from the germline V gene. CDR3 DNA: TGTGCCAGCAGCTCCGGACAGGGGGATCAGCCCCAGCATTTT. Encoded protein: CASSSGQGDQPQHF.

This chain uses TRBV7-9 with TRBJ2-1; D unresolved. This CDR3 contains 13 residues. Trimming pared 3 bases from V and 9 bases from J, leaving 12 bases between. In germline, CDR1 is SEHNR, CDR2 FQNEAQ (reference sequence). The CDR3 sequence: CASSLKGWGEQFF. DNA for the CDR3: TGTGCCAGCAGCTTGAAGGGCTGGGGTGAGCAGTTCTTC.

The J gene is TRBJ2-7, the V gene TRBV7-9, with D possibly being TRBD2 (7 bases). V lost 1 base to trimming and J lost 0 bases, with 16 bases between them. Germline V gene sequence: CDR1 SEHNR, CDR2 FQNEAQ (reference sequence). The CDR3 sequence is 17 residues long. The CDR3 here is CASSLGVGGPLSYEQYV. The CDR3 coding sequence is TGTGCCAGCAGCTTAGGAGTCGGGGGGCCCCTCTCCTACGAGCAGTACGTC.